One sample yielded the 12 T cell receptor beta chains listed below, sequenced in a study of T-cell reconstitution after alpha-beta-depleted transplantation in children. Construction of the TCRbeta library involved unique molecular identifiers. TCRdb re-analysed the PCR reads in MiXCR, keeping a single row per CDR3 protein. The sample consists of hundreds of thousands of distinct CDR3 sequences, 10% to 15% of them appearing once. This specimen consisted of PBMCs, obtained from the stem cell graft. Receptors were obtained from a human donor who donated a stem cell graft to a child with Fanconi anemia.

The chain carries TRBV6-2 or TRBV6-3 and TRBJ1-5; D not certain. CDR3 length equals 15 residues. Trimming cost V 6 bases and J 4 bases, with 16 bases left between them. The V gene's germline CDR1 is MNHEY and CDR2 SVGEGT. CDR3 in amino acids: CASSSNGVGNQPQHF. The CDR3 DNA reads TGTGCCAGCAGCTCAAACGGGGTTGGTAATCAGCCCCAGCATTTT.

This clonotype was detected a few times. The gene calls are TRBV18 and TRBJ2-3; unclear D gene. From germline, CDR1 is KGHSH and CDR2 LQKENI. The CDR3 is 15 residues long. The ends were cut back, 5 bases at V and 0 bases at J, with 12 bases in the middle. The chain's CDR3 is CASSSPGRSTDTQYF. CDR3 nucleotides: TGTGCCAGCTCATCTCCGGGCAGGAGCACAGATACGCAGTATTTT.

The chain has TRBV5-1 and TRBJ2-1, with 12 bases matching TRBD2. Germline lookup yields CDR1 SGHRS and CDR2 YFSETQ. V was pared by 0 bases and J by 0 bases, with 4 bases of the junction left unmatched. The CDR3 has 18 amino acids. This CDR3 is CASSLEGLAGSSYNEQFF. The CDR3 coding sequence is TGCGCCAGCAGCTTGGAAGGACTAGCGGGGAGCTCCTACAATGAGCAGTTCTTC. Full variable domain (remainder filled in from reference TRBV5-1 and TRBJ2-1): KAGVTQTPRYLIKTRGQQVTLSCSPISGHRSVSWYQQTPGQGLQFLFEYFSETQRNKGNFPGRFSGRQFSNSRSEMNVSTLELGDSALYLCASSLEGLAGSSYNEQFFGPGTRLTVL.

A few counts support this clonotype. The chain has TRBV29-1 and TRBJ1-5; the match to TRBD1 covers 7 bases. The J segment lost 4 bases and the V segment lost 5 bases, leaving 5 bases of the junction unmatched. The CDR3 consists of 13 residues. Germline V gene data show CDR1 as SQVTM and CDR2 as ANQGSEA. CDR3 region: CSVKGGRNQPQHF. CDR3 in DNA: TGCAGCGTTAAAGGGGGCCGGAATCAGCCCCAGCATTTT.

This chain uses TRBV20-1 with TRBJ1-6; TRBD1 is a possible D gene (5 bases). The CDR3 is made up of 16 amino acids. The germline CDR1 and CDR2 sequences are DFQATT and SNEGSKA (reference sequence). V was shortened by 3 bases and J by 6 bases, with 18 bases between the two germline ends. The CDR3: CSASAIGTGGNSPLHF. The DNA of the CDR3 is TGCAGTGCTAGTGCCATCGGGACCGGAGGTAATTCACCCCTCCACTTT.

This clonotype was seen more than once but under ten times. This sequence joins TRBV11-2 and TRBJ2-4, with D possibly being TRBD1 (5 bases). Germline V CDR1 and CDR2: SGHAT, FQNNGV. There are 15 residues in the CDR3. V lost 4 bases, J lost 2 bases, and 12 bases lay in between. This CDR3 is CASSSPQGPKNIQYF. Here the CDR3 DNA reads TGTGCCAGCAGCTCTCCCCAGGGTCCCAAAAACATTCAGTACTTC.

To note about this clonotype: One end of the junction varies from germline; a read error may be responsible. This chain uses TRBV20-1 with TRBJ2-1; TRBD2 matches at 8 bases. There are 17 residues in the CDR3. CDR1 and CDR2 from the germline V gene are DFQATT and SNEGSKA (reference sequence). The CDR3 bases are TGCTGTGCTATCCCCTATTTAACGGGGGGGCATAGCAACGAGCAGTTCTTC. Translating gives CCAIPYLTGGHSNEQFF.

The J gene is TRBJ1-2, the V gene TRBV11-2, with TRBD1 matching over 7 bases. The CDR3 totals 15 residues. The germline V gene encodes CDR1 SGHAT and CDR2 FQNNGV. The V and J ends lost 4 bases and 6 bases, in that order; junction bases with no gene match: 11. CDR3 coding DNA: TGTGCCAGCAGCTCAAACGACAGGGAACGAAATGGCTACACCTTC. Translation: CASSSNDRERNGYTF.

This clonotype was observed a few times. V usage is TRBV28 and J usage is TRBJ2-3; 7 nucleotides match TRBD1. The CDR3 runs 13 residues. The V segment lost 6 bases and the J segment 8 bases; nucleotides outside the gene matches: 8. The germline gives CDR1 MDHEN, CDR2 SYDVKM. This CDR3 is CASREGGWATQYF. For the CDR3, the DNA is TGTGCCAGCAGGGAAGGGGGCTGGGCTACGCAGTATTTT.

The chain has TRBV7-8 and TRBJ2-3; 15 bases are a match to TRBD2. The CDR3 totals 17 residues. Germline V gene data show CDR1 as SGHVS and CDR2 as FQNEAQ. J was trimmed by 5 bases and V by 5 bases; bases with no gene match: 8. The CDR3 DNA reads TGTGCCAGCAGCCCATGGACTAGCGGGGGGGCGGGAGATACGCAGTATTTT. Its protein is CASSPWTSGGAGDTQYF.

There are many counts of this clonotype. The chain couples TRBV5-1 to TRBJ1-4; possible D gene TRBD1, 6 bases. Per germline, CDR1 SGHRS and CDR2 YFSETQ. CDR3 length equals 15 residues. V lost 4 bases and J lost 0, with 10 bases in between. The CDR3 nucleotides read TGCGCCAGCAGCCGCGGGGGCGCAACTAATGAAAAACTGTTTTTT. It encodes CASSRGGATNEKLFF.

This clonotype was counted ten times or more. CDR3 sequence reads: CASSEGGYGYTF. The CDR3 DNA sequence: TGCGCCAGCAGTGAAGGGGGCTATGGCTACACCTTC. The rearrangement joins TRBV5-1 to TRBJ1-2; TRBD1 might be the D (6 bases). The CDR3 extends over 12 amino acids. CDR1 is SGHRS, CDR2 YFSETQ, per germline. The V and J ends lost 5 bases and 4 bases respectively, with 9 bases between them.